This T cell receptor beta chain was sequenced during a study of T cell responses to AZD1222 COVID-19 vaccine. Study outcomes and limitations: When two AZD1222 doses had been given, Spike-specific TCR breadth and depth rose.

Some clones are missing from TCRdb's copy, which holds only in-frame ones; the method was immunoSEQ multiplex PCR. The repertoire holds around 78,000 clones, with around nine tenths as singletons. The V end was cut by 4 bases, the J end by 7 bases, with 20 bases between. CDR1 is SGHNT, CDR2 YYREEE, per germline (reference sequence). This CDR3 has 15 residues. With regard to this clone: Antigen unknown.

The chain is built from TRBV5-4 and TRBJ1-1; D possibly corresponds to TRBD1 (6 bases). The origin of this receptor is an adult in good health. The sample consisted of peripheral blood, taken on day 0 of AZD1222 vaccination. The DNA for the CDR3 is TGTGCCAGCAGCATTGGTACAGGGAGGGAGGGTGAAGCTTTCTTT. Translated: CASSIGTGREGEAFF.